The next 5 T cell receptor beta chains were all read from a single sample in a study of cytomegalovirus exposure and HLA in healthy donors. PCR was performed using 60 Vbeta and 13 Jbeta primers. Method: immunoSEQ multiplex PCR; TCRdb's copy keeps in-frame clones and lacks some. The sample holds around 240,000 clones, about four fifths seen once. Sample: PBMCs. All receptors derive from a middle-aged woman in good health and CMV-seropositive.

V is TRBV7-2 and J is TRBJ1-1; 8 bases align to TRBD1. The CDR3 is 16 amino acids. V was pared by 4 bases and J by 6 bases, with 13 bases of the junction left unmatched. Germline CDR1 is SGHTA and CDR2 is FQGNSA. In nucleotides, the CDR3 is TGTGCCAGCAGCTCCGAACCTGGACAGGGTTTTTCTGAAGCTTTCTTT. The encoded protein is CASSSEPGQGFSEAFF.

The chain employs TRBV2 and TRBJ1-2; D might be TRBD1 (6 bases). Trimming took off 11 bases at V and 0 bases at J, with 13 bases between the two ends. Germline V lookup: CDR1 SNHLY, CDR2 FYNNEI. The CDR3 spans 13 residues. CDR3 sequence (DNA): TGTGCCTGTGGACGGACAGCTAACTATGGCTACACCTTC. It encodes CACGRTANYGYTF.

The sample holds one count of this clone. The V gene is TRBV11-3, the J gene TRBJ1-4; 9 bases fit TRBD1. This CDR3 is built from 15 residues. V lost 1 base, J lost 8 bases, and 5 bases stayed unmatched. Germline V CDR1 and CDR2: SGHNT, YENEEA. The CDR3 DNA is TGTGCCAGCAGCTTAGTGGGGACAGGGAACGAAAAACTGTTTTTT. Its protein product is CASSLVGTGNEKLFF.

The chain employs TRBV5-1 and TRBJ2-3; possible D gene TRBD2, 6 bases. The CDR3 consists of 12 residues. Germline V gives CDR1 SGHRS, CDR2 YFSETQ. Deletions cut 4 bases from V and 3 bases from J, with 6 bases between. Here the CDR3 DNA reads TGCGCCAGCAGCGGGACTACAGATACGCAGTATTTT. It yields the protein CASSGTTDTQYF.

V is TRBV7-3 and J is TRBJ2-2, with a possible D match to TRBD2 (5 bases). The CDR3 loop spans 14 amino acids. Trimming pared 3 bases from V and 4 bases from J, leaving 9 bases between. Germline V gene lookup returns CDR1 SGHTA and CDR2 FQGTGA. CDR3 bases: TGTGCCAGCAGCTTGTCTAGCCCCACCGGGGAGCTGTTTTTT. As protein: CASSLSSPTGELFF. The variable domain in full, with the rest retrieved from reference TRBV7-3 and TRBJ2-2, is GAGVSQTPSNKVTEKGKYVELRCDPISGHTALYWYRQSLGQGPEFLIYFQGTGAADDSGLPNDRFFAVRPEGSVSTLKIQRTERGDSAVYLCASSLSSPTGELFFGEGSRLTVL.